This is a list of T cell receptor beta chains from one sample in a study of cytomegalovirus exposure and HLA in healthy donors. Using immunoSEQ multiplex PCR, the repertoire was profiled, and TCRdb retains in-frame clones only, with some absent. The data show more than 250,000 clones, 75% to 90% seen once. Sequencing was carried out using PBMCs. These receptors all come from a woman under 40 in good health and CMV-seropositive. The CDR3 runs from the conserved cysteine through the conserved F or W. The D gene is left open where the match is weak. Clone sizes are given selectively: once, few, many, or a class where the clone is expanded.

V gene	clone size	J gene	D gene	CDR3 DNA	CDR3 protein
TRBV5-4	once	TRBJ2-1	TRBD1	TGTGCCAGCAGCTTTAACGACAGGGACAATGAGCAGTTCTTC	CASSFNDRDNEQFF
TRBV5-1	NA	TRBJ2-1	TRBD2	TGCGCCAGCAGCTTGGGACTAGCGGGAGTCGATGAGCAGTTCTTC	CASSLGLAGVDEQFF
TRBV20-1	NA	TRBJ2-3	NA	TGCAGTGCTACCACTGGAGATACGCAGTATTTT	CSATTGDTQYF
TRBV9	few	TRBJ2-7	TRBD2	TGTGCCAGCAGCTCAAGCGGGAGTGCCTACGAGCAGTACTTC	CASSSSGSAYEQYF
TRBV14	NA	TRBJ2-7	NA	TGTGCCAGCAGCCCTGGGGAGTACTTC	CASSPGEYF
TRBV27	NA	TRBJ2-7	TRBD2	TGTGCCAGCAGTCCAGGACGGGGCGGGGGCTACGAGCAGTACTTC	CASSPGRGGGYEQYF
TRBV28	NA	TRBJ1-4	TRBD1	TGTGCCAGCAGGAAACAGGGGGCATATGAAAAACTGTTTTTT	CASRKQGAYEKLFF
TRBV2	NA	TRBJ1-1	NA	TGTGCCAGCAGTGAAGAGACAAGGGACGAAGCTTTCTTT	CASSEETRDEAFF
TRBV30	NA	TRBJ1-4	TRBD1	TGTGCCTGGAGTCAAAGGAGACAGGGAGACCTGTTTTTT	CAWSQRRQGDLFF
TRBV4-3	NA	TRBJ2-1	TRBD2	TGCGCCAGCAGCCACTCTGCGACACCGAGCGGGAGCGGTTCCTACAATGAGCAGTTCTTC	CASSHSATPSGSGSYNEQFF
TRBV7-9	NA	TRBJ2-3	NA	TGTGCCAGCAGCTTGTCTTTGGGGACTTTCACAGATACGCAGTATTTT	CASSLSLGTFTDTQYF
TRBV2	NA	TRBJ2-1	TRBD2	TGTGCCAGCAGTGAAGCCCCGGGACTAGCGGGAGGCTCGTCCTACAATGAGCAGTTCTTC	CASSEAPGLAGGSSYNEQFF
TRBV5-1	NA	TRBJ1-4	NA	TGCGCCAGCAGCTTGGGGGGCAGGACGATTGCAACTAATGAAAAACTGTTTTTT	CASSLGGRTIATNEKLFF
TRBV4-1	NA	TRBJ2-1	TRBD2	TGCGCCAGCAGTCAAGAAGCGGGACTAGCGGGAGGGCGGTCCTACAATGAGCAGTTCTTC	CASSQEAGLAGGRSYNEQFF
TRBV7-9	NA	TRBJ1-4	TRBD1	TGTGCCAGCAGCGAGAGTTTAGGGGGCGCGAGGAAAAAACTGTTTTTT	CASSESLGGARKKLFF
TRBV5-4	NA	TRBJ1-1	NA	TGTGCCAGCAGCTTGGCCAAGGGGGGGAACACTGAAGCTTTCTTT	CASSLAKGGNTEAFF
TRBV7-6	NA	TRBJ2-1	TRBD1	TGTGCCAGCAGCTTAGTTACAGGGGGACGAGGCAATGAGCAGTTCTTC	CASSLVTGGRGNEQFF
TRBV11-3	once	TRBJ2-7	NA	TGTGCCAGCAGCCTAGGGGCAGGCTCCTACGAGCAGTACTTC	CASSLGAGSYEQYF
TRBV7-8	NA	TRBJ2-7	NA	TGTGCCAGCAGCATAGGGGGGTCCTACGAGCAGTACTTC	CASSIGGSYEQYF
TRBV5-6	NA	TRBJ2-7	NA	TGTGCCAGCAGCACGGGACTTTACGAGCAGTACTTC	CASSTGLYEQYF
TRBV2	NA	TRBJ2-2	NA	TGTGCCAGCAGCAGGTCGAACACCGGGGAGCTGTTTTTT	CASSRSNTGELFF
TRBV13	once	TRBJ2-6	TRBD1	TGTGCCAGCAGCCCCAAGGACAGGGGGAAAGTTGGGGCCAACGTCCTGACTTTC	CASSPKDRGKVGANVLTF
TRBV5-6	NA	TRBJ2-1	NA	TGTGCCAGCAGCTTCGAGCGGAACACCTACAATGAGCAGTTCTTC	CASSFERNTYNEQFF
TRBV5-1	NA	TRBJ2-3	TRBD1	TGCGCCAGCAGCGGGGGACAGGGGGGCACAGATACGCAGTATTTT	CASSGGQGGTDTQYF
TRBV6-1	NA	TRBJ1-2	NA	TGTGCCAGCAGTGCCGCGCTACACTATGGCTACACCTTC	CASSAALHYGYTF
TRBV7-6	NA	TRBJ2-2	NA	TGTGCCGGTCAAGAGAGCTTGTCCGGGGAGCTGTTTTTT	CAGQESLSGELFF
TRBV28	NA	TRBJ2-3	NA	TGTGCCAGCAGCCACCTCGACAGGTTCACAGATACGCAGTATTTT	CASSHLDRFTDTQYF
TRBV6-5	once	TRBJ2-7	NA	TGTGCCAGCAGTTACTCGGACGAGCAGTACTTC	CASSYSDEQYF
TRBV29-1	once	TRBJ2-2	NA	TGCAGCACGGGGGTTTCGAACACCGGGGAGCTGTTTTTT	CSTGVSNTGELFF
TRBV4-3	NA	TRBJ2-4	TRBD2	TGCGCCAGCAGCCAGGGTACCCCGGGACTAGCGGGGGGGCTAGCCAAAAACATTCAGTACTTC	CASSQGTPGLAGGLAKNIQYF
TRBV19	NA	TRBJ2-7	TRBD1	TGTGCCAGTACTGTGGGACAGGGGGCCTTCGAGCAGTACTTC	CASTVGQGAFEQYF
TRBV9	NA	TRBJ2-3	NA	TGTGCCAGCAGCGCCCCAAGCGATGGTGCAGATACGCAGTATTTT	CASSAPSDGADTQYF
TRBV27	NA	TRBJ2-5	TRBD1	TGTGCCAGCAGTTGGACAGGAACCCAAGAGACCCAGTACTTC	CASSWTGTQETQYF
TRBV7-8	NA	TRBJ2-7	NA	TGTGCCAGCAGCTTAGCTGGAGCCTACGAGCAGTACTTC	CASSLAGAYEQYF
TRBV19	NA	TRBJ1-6	TRBD1	TGTGCCAGCACACAGGGGAATTCACCCCTCCACTTT	CASTQGNSPLHF
TRBV7-2	NA	TRBJ2-7	NA	TGTGCCAGCAGCCAAAATCGGGGAGAGACCTACGAGCAGTACTTC	CASSQNRGETYEQYF
TRBV10-3	NA	TRBJ1-1	NA	TGTGCCATCAGTTCGGACGGGAACACTGAAGCTTTCTTT	CAISSDGNTEAFF
TRBV10-3	NA	TRBJ2-5	NA	TGTGCCATCAGTGAAAGAGTCCAAGAGACCCAGTACTTC	CAISERVQETQYF
TRBV30	few	TRBJ2-7	NA	TGTGCCTGGAGCCCCAGGTTTGGCGAGCAGTACTTC	CAWSPRFGEQYF
TRBV7-9	NA	TRBJ1-2	NA	TGTGCCAGCAGATATACCAACCTGGCGTCTGGCTACACCTTC	CASRYTNLASGYTF
TRBV6-5	NA	TRBJ1-2	TRBD1	TGTGCCAGCAGGACAGGGAACTATGGCTACACCTTC	CASRTGNYGYTF
TRBV5-6	NA	TRBJ1-1	NA	TGTGCCAGCAGCTTGCAGGGCGGGGACACTGAAGCTTTCTTT	CASSLQGGDTEAFF